The clone carrying this TCR beta chain was seen only a few times. Its cognate antigen is unknown. This sample is drawn from a study of early T cells in non-severe SARS-CoV-2 infection. The wider study: The input, bulk RNA from unsorted whole blood, was sequenced, and chains were unpaired.

CDR1 and CDR2 (germline): MDHEN, SYDVKM. The CDR3 has 20 amino acids. After removal of 8 bases from V and 0 bases from J, the junction contained 22 bases not matched to a gene. Individual cDNA molecules were tagged with unique molecular identifiers. MiXCR was run by TCRdb on the 5' RACE reads, yielding one entry per CDR3 protein. This table holds 80,000 or so distinct CDR3 sequences, roughly 12% found once. Findings and caveats of the study: VDJdb matches were skewed toward anti-spike CD8 T cell responses.

This TCR was recovered from an adult who was a healthcare worker with PCR-confirmed SARS-CoV-2 infection or an uninfected control (not recorded which). This chain joins TRBV28 and TRBJ2-4, with 7 bases lining up with TRBD2. The sample consisted of whole blood. The DNA for the CDR3 is TGTGCCAGCGCTTTAAGGTCGGATTCTAGCGGCAATCTAGCCAAAAACATTCAGTACTTC. Protein sequence: CASALRSDSSGNLAKNIQYF.